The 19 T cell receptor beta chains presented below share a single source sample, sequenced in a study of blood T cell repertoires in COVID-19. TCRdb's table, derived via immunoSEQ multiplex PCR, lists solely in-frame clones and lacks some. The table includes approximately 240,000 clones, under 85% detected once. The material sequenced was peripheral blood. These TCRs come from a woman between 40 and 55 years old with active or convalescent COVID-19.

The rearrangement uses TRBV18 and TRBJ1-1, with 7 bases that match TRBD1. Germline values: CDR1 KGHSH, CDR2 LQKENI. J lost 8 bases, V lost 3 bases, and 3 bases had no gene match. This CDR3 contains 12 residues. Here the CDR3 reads CASSPQGVEAFF. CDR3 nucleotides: TGTGCCAGCTCACCGCAGGGGGTGGAAGCTTTCTTT.

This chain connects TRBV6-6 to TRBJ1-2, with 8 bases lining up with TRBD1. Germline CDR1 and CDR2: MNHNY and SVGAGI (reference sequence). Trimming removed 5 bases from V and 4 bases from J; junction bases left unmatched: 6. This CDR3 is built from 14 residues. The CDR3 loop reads CASSQPTGGYGYTF. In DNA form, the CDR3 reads TGTGCCAGCAGTCAGCCCACAGGGGGCTATGGCTACACCTTC.

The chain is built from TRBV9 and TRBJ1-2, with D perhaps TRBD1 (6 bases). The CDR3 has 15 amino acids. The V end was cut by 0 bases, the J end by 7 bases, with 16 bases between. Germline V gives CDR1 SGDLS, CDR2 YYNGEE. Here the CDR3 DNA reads TGTGCCAGCAGCGTAGCTACGGGCGGGGGCAGTGGCTACACCTTC. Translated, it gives CASSVATGGGSGYTF.

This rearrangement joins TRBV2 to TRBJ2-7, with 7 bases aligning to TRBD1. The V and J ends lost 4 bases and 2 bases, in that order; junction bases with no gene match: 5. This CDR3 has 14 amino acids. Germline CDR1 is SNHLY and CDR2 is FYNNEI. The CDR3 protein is CASSATGTTYEQYF. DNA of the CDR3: TGTGCCAGCAGTGCGACAGGGACGACCTACGAGCAGTACTTC.

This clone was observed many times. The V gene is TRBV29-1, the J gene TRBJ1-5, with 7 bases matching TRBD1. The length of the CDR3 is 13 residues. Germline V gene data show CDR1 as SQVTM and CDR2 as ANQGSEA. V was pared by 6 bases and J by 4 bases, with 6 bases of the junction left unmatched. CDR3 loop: CSVGQSWNQPQHF. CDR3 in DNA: TGCAGCGTGGGACAGTCTTGGAATCAGCCCCAGCATTTT.

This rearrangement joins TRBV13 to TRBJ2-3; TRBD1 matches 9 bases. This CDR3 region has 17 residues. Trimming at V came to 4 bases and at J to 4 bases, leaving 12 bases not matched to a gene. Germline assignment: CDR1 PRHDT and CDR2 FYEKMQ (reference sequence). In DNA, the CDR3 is TGTGCCAGCAGCTACATTAATTGGACAGGGGAGGCAGATACGCAGTATTTT. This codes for CASSYINWTGEADTQYF.

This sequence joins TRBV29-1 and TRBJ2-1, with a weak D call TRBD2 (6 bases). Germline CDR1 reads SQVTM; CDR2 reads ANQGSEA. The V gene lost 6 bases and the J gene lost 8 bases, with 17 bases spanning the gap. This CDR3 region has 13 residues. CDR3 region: CSVPGTRRDEQFF. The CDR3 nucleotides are TGCAGCGTCCCCGGGACTCGTAGGGATGAGCAGTTCTTC.

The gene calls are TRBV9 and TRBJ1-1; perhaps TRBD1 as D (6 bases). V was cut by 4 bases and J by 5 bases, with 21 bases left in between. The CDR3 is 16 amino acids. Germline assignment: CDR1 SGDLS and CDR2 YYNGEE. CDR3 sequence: CASSPYGGPGGTEAFF. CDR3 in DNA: TGTGCCAGCAGCCCCTATGGGGGCCCGGGGGGGACTGAAGCTTTCTTT.

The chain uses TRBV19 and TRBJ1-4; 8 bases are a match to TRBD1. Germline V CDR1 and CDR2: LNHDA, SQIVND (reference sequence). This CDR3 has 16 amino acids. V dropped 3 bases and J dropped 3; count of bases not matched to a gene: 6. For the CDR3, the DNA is TGTGCCAGTAGTATGGGACAGGCGAAGGCTAATGAAAAACTGTTTTTT. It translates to CASSMGQAKANEKLFF.

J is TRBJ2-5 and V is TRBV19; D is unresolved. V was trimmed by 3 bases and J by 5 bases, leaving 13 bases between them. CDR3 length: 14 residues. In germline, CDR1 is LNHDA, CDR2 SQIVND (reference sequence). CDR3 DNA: TGTGCCAGTAGTATGTGGCGGAGAAAGGAGACCCAGTACTTC. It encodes CASSMWRRKETQYF.

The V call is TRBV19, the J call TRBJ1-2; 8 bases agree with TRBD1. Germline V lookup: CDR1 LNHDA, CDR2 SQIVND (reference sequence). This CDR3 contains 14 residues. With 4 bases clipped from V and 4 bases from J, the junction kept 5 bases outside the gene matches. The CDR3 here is CASSRGTGLYGYTF. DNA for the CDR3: TGTGCCAGTAGTAGGGGGACAGGACTCTATGGCTACACCTTC.

The CDR3 DNA sequence: TGTGCCAGCAGCACAATGGAGGCTAATGAGCAGTTCTTC. Its protein is CASSTMEANEQFF. V and J are TRBV7-2 and TRBJ2-1; D may be TRBD2 (5 bases). The CDR3 consists of 13 residues. Trimming took off 5 bases at V and 7 bases at J, with 12 bases between the two ends. Germline V CDR1 and CDR2: SGHTA, FQGNSA.

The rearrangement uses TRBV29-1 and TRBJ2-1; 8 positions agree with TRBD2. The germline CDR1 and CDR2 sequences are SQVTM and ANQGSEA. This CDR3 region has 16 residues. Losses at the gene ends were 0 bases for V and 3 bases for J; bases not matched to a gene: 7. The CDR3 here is CSVEDRKAGVYNEQFF. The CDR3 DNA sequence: TGCAGCGTTGAAGATCGTAAAGCGGGGGTCTACAATGAGCAGTTCTTC.

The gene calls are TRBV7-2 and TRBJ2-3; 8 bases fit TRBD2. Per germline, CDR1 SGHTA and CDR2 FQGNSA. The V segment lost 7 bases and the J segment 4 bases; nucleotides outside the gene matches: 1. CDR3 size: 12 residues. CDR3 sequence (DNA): TGTGCCAGCAAGGGACTAGCAGATACGCAGTATTTT. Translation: CASKGLADTQYF.

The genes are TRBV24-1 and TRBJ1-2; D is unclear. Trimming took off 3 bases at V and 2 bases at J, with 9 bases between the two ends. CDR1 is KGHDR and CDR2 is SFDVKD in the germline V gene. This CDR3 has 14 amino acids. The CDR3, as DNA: TGTGCCACCAGTGATCTCGGAGGAAACTATGGCTACACCTTC. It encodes CATSDLGGNYGYTF.

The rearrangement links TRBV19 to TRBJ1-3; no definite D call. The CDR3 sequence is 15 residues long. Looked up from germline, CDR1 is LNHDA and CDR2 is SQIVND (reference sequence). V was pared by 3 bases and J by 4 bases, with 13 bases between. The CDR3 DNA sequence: TGTGCCAGTAGTATGGCACATCGGAGCGGAAACACCATATATTTT. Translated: CASSMAHRSGNTIYF.

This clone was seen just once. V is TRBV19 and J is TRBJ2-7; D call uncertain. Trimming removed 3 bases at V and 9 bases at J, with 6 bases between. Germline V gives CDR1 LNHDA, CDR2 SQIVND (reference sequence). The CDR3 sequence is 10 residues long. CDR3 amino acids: CASSIPRQYV. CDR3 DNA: TGTGCCAGTAGTATCCCCCGGCAGTACGTC.

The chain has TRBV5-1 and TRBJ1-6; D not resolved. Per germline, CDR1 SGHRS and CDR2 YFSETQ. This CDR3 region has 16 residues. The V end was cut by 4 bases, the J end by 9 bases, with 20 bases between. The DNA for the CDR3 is TGCGCCAGCAGCCAGACTTTGTACCAGACGGCTTCACCCCTCCACTTT. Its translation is CASSQTLYQTASPLHF.

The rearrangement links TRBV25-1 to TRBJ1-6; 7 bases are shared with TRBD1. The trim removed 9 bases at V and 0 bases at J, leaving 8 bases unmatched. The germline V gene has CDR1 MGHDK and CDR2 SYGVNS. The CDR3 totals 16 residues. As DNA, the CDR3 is TGTGCCAGTCGACAGGGCGATAGCTCCTATAATTCACCCCTCCACTTT. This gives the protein CASRQGDSSYNSPLHF.